This T cell receptor beta chain was sequenced in a study of T cell responses to AZD1222 COVID-19 vaccine. Overall study results and limits: The breadth and depth of Spike-specific TCRs increased once two AZD1222 doses had been given.

Data came from immunoSEQ multiplex PCR; TCRdb stores just in-frame clones and leaves some out. The sample includes 110,000 to 150,000 clones, 70% to 90% of them seen just once. Per germline, CDR1 SGHAT and CDR2 FQNNGV. V shed 5 bases and J shed 0 bases, with 11 bases lying between them. This CDR3 region has 15 residues. On this clone: The target antigen is unknown.

The clonotype comes from an adult in good health. The material sequenced was peripheral blood, taken on day 0 of AZD1222 vaccination. V and J are TRBV11-2 and TRBJ2-1; tentatively, D is TRBD1 (5 bases). CDR3 loop: CASSVTGGSYNEQFF. CDR3 nucleotides: TGTGCCAGCAGCGTCACAGGTGGCTCCTACAATGAGCAGTTCTTC.